Listed below are T cell receptor beta chains from one sample, sequenced in a study of T cell responses to AZD1222 COVID-19 vaccine. Clones were read by immunoSEQ multiplex PCR, and TCRdb kept only the in-frame ones, dropping some. This table holds under 150,000 clones, over 85% found once. This specimen consisted of peripheral blood, obtained on day 0 of AZD1222 vaccination. These receptor sequences come from an adult in good health. Both conserved end residues are part of each CDR3. The D gene is left open where the match is weak. Size values are once, few and many counts, or a class for expanded clones, and some rows have none.

V gene,J gene,D gene,clone size,CDR3 DNA,CDR3 protein
TRBV28,TRBJ1-2,.,.,TGTGCCAGCAGTTTAGTCTACGGCTATGGCTACACCTTC,CASSLVYGYGYTF
TRBV28,TRBJ1-4,.,.,TGTGCCAGCGGTGTAGGGGAAAAACTGTTTTTT,CASGVGEKLFF
TRBV27,TRBJ2-1,TRBD1,.,TGTGCCAGCAGTTCAGACAGGGCCACCTACAATGAGCAGTTCTTC,CASSSDRATYNEQFF
TRBV9,TRBJ2-2,.,.,TGTGCCAGCAGCGTAGAATGGTCGGGGTTTCGCACCGGGGAGCTGTTTTTT,CASSVEWSGFRTGELFF
TRBV10-3,TRBJ1-2,.,.,TGTGCCATCAGTGGTATAGGGACCTATGGCTACACCTTC,CAISGIGTYGYTF
TRBV7-9,TRBJ1-4,.,few,TGTGCCAGCAGCTTAGATGGGGGCTCTAATGAAAAACTGTTTTTT,CASSLDGGSNEKLFF
TRBV18,TRBJ2-2,TRBD1,.,TGTGCCAGCTCACCATCGACAGGGCTAAACACCGGGGAGCTGTTTTTT,CASSPSTGLNTGELFF
TRBV2,TRBJ2-5,.,.,TGTGCCAGCAGTGCAAGAGTTCGGGAGACCCAGTACTTC,CASSARVRETQYF
TRBV7-8,TRBJ2-1,TRBD2,.,TGTGCCAGCAGCCAGAGGACTAGCGGGTCCTACAATGAGCAGTTCTTC,CASSQRTSGSYNEQFF
TRBV18,TRBJ1-5,TRBD1,.,TGTGCCAGCTCAGCCGGGACAGGGAGCCAGCCCCAGCATTTT,CASSAGTGSQPQHF
TRBV2,TRBJ2-1,.,once,TGTGCCAGCAGGGGAGGACAGCCATACAATGAGCAGTTCTTC,CASRGGQPYNEQFF
TRBV7-9,TRBJ1-3,TRBD1,.,TGTGCCAGCAGCACGGGACAGGGTAAAAGAAACACCATATATTTT,CASSTGQGKRNTIYF
TRBV19,TRBJ2-5,TRBD1,.,TGTGCCAGTAGTGCCTCGGACAGGAACCAAGAGACCCAGTACTTC,CASSASDRNQETQYF
TRBV5-1,TRBJ2-3,.,.,TGCGCCAGCTCCGACAGGCCTAGCACAGATACGCAGTATTTT,CASSDRPSTDTQYF
TRBV6-2/TRBV6-3,TRBJ2-5,TRBD2,.,TGTGCCAGCAGTTACCTGGGACTAGCGGCGACCCAGTACTTC,CASSYLGLAATQYF
TRBV10-2,TRBJ1-1,.,.,TGCGCCAGCAGTGAGTACAGTTCGAACACTGAAGCTTTCTTT,CASSEYSSNTEAFF
TRBV24-1,TRBJ2-7,TRBD1,.,TGTGCCACCAGTGATTCGACAGGGGGGTACGAGCAGTACTTC,CATSDSTGGYEQYF
TRBV10-3,TRBJ1-5,TRBD1,.,TGTGCCATCAGTGAACAGGGGTCATTCGTTGACAATCAGCCCCAGCATTTT,CAISEQGSFVDNQPQHF
TRBV12-3/TRBV12-4,TRBJ1-4,.,.,TGTGCCAGCAGCAAATCAACTAATGAAAAACTGTTTTTT,CASSKSTNEKLFF
TRBV6-1,TRBJ1-1,.,.,TGTGCCAGCAGTGAACGGACAGCCCTGAACACTGAAGCTTTCTTT,CASSERTALNTEAFF
TRBV29-1,TRBJ2-1,TRBD2,.,TGCAGCGTTGAAGGTACCTTAGCGGGGGCCCTTCACAATGAGCAGTTCTTC,CSVEGTLAGALHNEQFF
TRBV11-2,TRBJ1-3,.,.,TGTGCCAGCAGCGAAGAAACCCCCCCAGGAAACACCATATATTTT,CASSEETPPGNTIYF
TRBV7-9,TRBJ1-2,TRBD1,.,TGTGCCAGCAGCCGGGGACAGGGGTCCTATGGCTACACCTTC,CASSRGQGSYGYTF
TRBV7-2,TRBJ2-7,TRBD1,.,TGTGCCAGCAGCTCTAGGCCGGGACAGGGAAGTGGCTACGAGCAGTACTTC,CASSSRPGQGSGYEQYF
TRBV24-1,TRBJ1-2,.,.,TGTGCCACCAGGGGGACGGATGAGAACTATGGCTACACCTTC,CATRGTDENYGYTF
TRBV10-1,TRBJ1-1,TRBD1,many,TGCGCCAGCACTCAGGGGGCATCGGCTGAAGCTTTCTTT,CASTQGASAEAFF
TRBV4-1,TRBJ1-4,TRBD1,.,TGCGCCAGCAGCCCGCCGGGACAGGGGAATGAAAAACTGTTTTTT,CASSPPGQGNEKLFF
TRBV7-2,TRBJ1-1,TRBD1,once,TGTGCCAGCAGACTAGGGACAGGCGATTACACTGAAGCTTTCTTT,CASRLGTGDYTEAFF
TRBV19,TRBJ1-3,.,.,TGTGCCAAGACGTGCGACAGGCGCTCTGGAAACACCATATATTTT,CAKTCDRRSGNTIYF
TRBV25-1,TRBJ1-3,TRBD1,few,TGTGCCAGCAGTGCCGGGACAGGGGTGTGGAACACCATATATTTT,CASSAGTGVWNTIYF
TRBV6-6,TRBJ1-5,.,.,TGTGCCAGCAGTTACTCGTGGAGTGCGCCCCAGCATTTT,CASSYSWSAPQHF
TRBV18,TRBJ1-5,.,.,TGTGCCAGCTCACCATCGTCGGGCAATCAGCCCCAGCATTTT,CASSPSSGNQPQHF
TRBV18,TRBJ2-1,.,.,TGTGCCGGTCCGGGACGGCTTTACAATGAGCAGTTCTTC,CAGPGRLYNEQFF
TRBV27,TRBJ2-3,.,.,TGTGCCAGCGGCCGGACCGGGCTAGCGAGTGAAAACAACTTATACACAGATACGCAGTATTTT,CASGRTGLASENNLYTDTQYF
TRBV7-2,TRBJ1-1,.,.,TGTGCCAGCAGCTCGCAGGCCCGGGGAGGTGAAGCTTTCTTT,CASSSQARGGEAFF
TRBV6-2/TRBV6-3,TRBJ1-1,TRBD1,.,TGTGCCAGCAGTTCGGGACAGGGGGCTGTCACTGAAGCTTTCTTT,CASSSGQGAVTEAFF
TRBV28,TRBJ1-5,.,once,TGTGCCAGCTTAAGGGGGAGCAATCAGCCCCAGCATTTT,CASLRGSNQPQHF
TRBV11-2,TRBJ1-2,.,once,TGTGCCAGCAGCTTCCTAGGAAGCTATGGCTACACCTTC,CASSFLGSYGYTF
TRBV6-4,TRBJ2-1,TRBD2,.,TGTGCCAGCAGTGACTCGACAGCGGGGGGGTCCTACAATGAGCAGTTCTTC,CASSDSTAGGSYNEQFF
TRBV9,TRBJ1-3,.,.,TGTGCCAGCAGCCCGAATCCGGGAAACACCATATATTTT,CASSPNPGNTIYF
TRBV5-6,TRBJ2-1,TRBD2,once,TGTGCCAGCAGCTCGGGACTAGCGGGGTGGGCCACCAATGAGCAGTTCTTC,CASSSGLAGWATNEQFF
TRBV18,TRBJ1-3,.,.,TGTGCCAGCTCACCACTGGACAGTTCATTGCCCGGAAACACCATATATTTT,CASSPLDSSLPGNTIYF
TRBV6-5,TRBJ1-1,.,once,TGTGCCAGCATCTGGGGGTCAAGAGGGAACACTGAAGCTTTCTTT,CASIWGSRGNTEAFF
TRBV28,TRBJ2-1,.,.,TGTGCCAGCACTCCTCCCAGGGTTGGTGAGCAGTTCTTC,CASTPPRVGEQFF
TRBV7-9,TRBJ1-2,TRBD1,.,TGTGCCAGCAGCTTAGATTGGACAGGGGGAGTAGATGGCTACACCTTC,CASSLDWTGGVDGYTF
TRBV28,TRBJ2-5,.,.,TGTGCCAGCAGTTTAGGAGAGTGGGAGACCCAGTACTTC,CASSLGEWETQYF
TRBV27,TRBJ2-2,TRBD2,.,TGTGCCAGCAGGCCGACTAGCGGGAGGTCCACCGGGGAGCTGTTTTTT,CASRPTSGRSTGELFF
TRBV28,TRBJ1-3,.,.,TGTGCCAGCAGTTTACCCAAATGGGCGGGGGCGCCGGAAGATGGAAACACCATATATTTT,CASSLPKWAGAPEDGNTIYF
TRBV11-1,TRBJ1-1,.,few,TGTGCCAGCAGCTTAGCGGGCAGGGGGAACACTGAAGCTTTCTTT,CASSLAGRGNTEAFF